This T cell receptor (beta chain) is from a study of OX40 agonist ivuxolimab in advanced cancers. At the level of the whole study: The costimulatory receptor OX40 (CD134) was targeted by ivuxolimab, a fully human IgG2 agonistic monoclonal antibody. Three dose-escalation patients achieved partial responses, one with hepatocellular carcinoma and two with cutaneous melanoma. The purpose of peripheral TCRbeta sequencing was to test whether ivuxolimab changed TCR sequence diversity and led to clonal T-cell expansion. In the dose-escalation cohort, 70% to 85% of patients were male, and the mean age was roughly 60 years, with a range of roughly 20 to 80. Prior anti-PD-1, anti-PD-L1 or anti-CTLA-4 therapy was permitted, and checkpoint inhibitors had been received by roughly 40% of dose-escalation patients. Intravenous ivuxolimab was administered to patients every 2 weeks at six dose levels: 0.01, 0.1, 0.3, 1.5, 3 and 10 mg/kg. The paper reports the monotherapy dose-escalation portion (N ≈ 50 patients) of the phase I ivuxolimab trial. Of the roughly 52 patients in dose escalation, about 20 had hepatocellular carcinoma, roughly 15 had melanoma, 9 had renal cell carcinoma and 9 had head and neck cancer.

Notes on this clone: No antigen is known for it. No much larger clonotype is one base removed from it; base qualities were not supplied.

General study outcomes and caveats: On average, CD8+ T cells showed more expanded clones than CD4+ T cells after ivuxolimab. The antigen specificity of the peripheral T cells that underwent clonal expansion was not determined. At doses of 0.1 to 3.0 mg/kg, clonal expansion of both CD4+ and CD8+ blood T cells was observed from baseline to week 6. Low levels of normalized T-cell clonal expansion were also seen in some patients who did not respond. In partial responders in the 0.1-3.0 mg/kg groups, normalized peripheral clonal expansion was found to be among the lowest, especially among CD8+ T cells.

The trial excluded patients who had a history of autoimmune disease or were on systemic immunosuppression. Peripheral blood for TCR sequencing was collected from all dose cohorts at baseline, on cycle 4 day 1, and on cycle 7 day 1. The samples were taken from a phase I, first-in-human, multicenter, open-label dose-escalation trial of ivuxolimab. Adults with locally advanced or metastatic melanoma, renal cell, hepatocellular, or head and neck squamous cell carcinoma were enrolled in the trial. Before TCR sequencing, CD4+ T cells and CD8+ T cells from peripheral blood were sorted into separate populations. The CDR3, from cysteine to phenylalanine, totals 18 residues. The kept DNA is CDR3 alone, 54 bases in frame from the first base. Trimming leaves V shorter by 5 bases and J shorter by 1 base, with the junction holding 11 bases beyond the gene matches. CDR1 is given as MDHEN and CDR2 as SYDVKM, both from the germline V gene.

Genomic DNA was isolated from the sorted cells so that the TCRbeta CDR3 region could be sequenced. TCRbeta CDR3 regions were sequenced using the immunoSEQ Assay. In TCRdb, the immuneACCESS table is reduced to in-frame sequences with V and J assigned. These tables do not hold every clone; where another copy was compared, an unresolved V gene accounts for under half, and the others remain unexplained. For this sample there are roughly 40,000 clones; around 91% appear just once. The ten largest clones represent 4% to 5% of the sample. The specimen comprised CD4+ or CD8+ T cells sorted from blood, sampled in a trial of the OX40 agonist ivuxolimab. Recombination connected TRBV28 to TRBJ2-5, with 12 middle bases fitting TRBD2. This clonotype was sampled from an adult with an advanced solid tumor such as melanoma, head and neck, liver or kidney cancer. CDR3 loop: CASSPHTGLAGFQETQYF. The nucleotides read TGTGCCAGCAGTCCCCACACCGGACTAGCGGGGTTCCAAGAGACCCAGTACTTC.